This T cell receptor (beta chain) is from a study of high-grade serous ovarian cancer treatment subgroups. Background on the study: Each sample yielded on average around 7,300 unique TCR beta rearrangements from about 15,000 reads.

The tumor samples were collected prior to definitive surgery or chemotherapy. With respect to this clone: The antigen is unknown.

The data were produced by immunoSEQ multiplex PCR, yet TCRdb's version contains in-frame clones alone and is incomplete. Of 35,000 to 45,000 clones listed, about 79% are singletons. Trimming took 10 bases from V and 1 from J; bases not matched to a gene: 8. There are 15 residues in the CDR3. The V gene's germline CDR1 is SGDLS and CDR2 YYNGEE. Overall study results and limits: Different patients shared almost no repertoire; same-patient tumors shared roughly 0.11 to 0.8. Only CDR3 was analyzed; CDR1 and CDR2 were not.

The TCR sequence derives from a human donor with high-grade serous ovarian cancer. Sequencing was done on a sample of tumor tissue. The gene calls are TRBV9 and TRBJ2-6, with 7 bases fitting TRBD2. The CDR3 here is CALPRGMSGANVLTF. DNA of the CDR3: TGTGCCCTACCGCGGGGGATGTCTGGGGCCAACGTCCTGACTTTC.